One sample yielded the 7 T cell receptor beta chains listed below, sequenced in a study of blood T cell repertoires in COVID-19. Produced via immunoSEQ multiplex PCR; TCRdb's table is partial and in-frame only. The table lists 190,000 or so clones, 85% to 90% of them singletons. The sequenced sample was peripheral blood. These receptors came from a woman under 30 who had recovered from COVID-19.

The chain carries TRBV5-1 and TRBJ2-3; tentatively, D is TRBD1 (7 bases). This CDR3 has 15 amino acids. Germline-derived CDR1 and CDR2 are SGHRS and YFSETQ. Trimming removed 5 bases from V and 5 bases from J, with 18 bases in between. The CDR3 loop reads CASRSLPGGIDTQYF. As DNA, the CDR3 is TGCGCCAGCAGAAGTCTGCCAGGGGGGATAGATACGCAGTATTTT.

The chain employs TRBV11-2 and TRBJ1-6; 7 positions agree with TRBD1. The germline gives CDR1 SGHAT, CDR2 FQNNGV. The V gene end was trimmed by 0 bases and the J gene end by 6 bases; junction bases not matched to a gene: 2. The CDR3 consists of 15 residues. CDR3 nucleotides: TGTGCCAGCAGCTTAGACGGACAGGTTAATTCACCCCTCCACTTT. Its translation is CASSLDGQVNSPLHF.

This clone has a single count. The chain carries TRBV11-2 and TRBJ2-3; the match to TRBD2 covers 8 bases. CDR1 is SGHAT and CDR2 is FQNNGV in the germline V gene. With 6 bases clipped from V and 3 bases from J, the junction kept 8 bases outside the gene matches. This CDR3 has 15 residues. This CDR3 is CASSKAGVTTDTQYF. The CDR3 bases are TGTGCCAGCAGTAAAGCGGGGGTCACAACAGATACGCAGTATTTT.

The rearrangement uses TRBV7-9 and TRBJ1-1; perhaps TRBD1 as D (5 bases). Germline CDR1 reads SEHNR; CDR2 reads FQNEAQ (reference sequence). The CDR3 runs 13 residues. The germline V and J ends were trimmed by 5 bases and 1 base, with 8 bases remaining between them. The CDR3 spells CASSRDGNTEAFF. The CDR3 nucleotides are TGTGCCAGCAGCAGGGACGGGAACACTGAAGCTTTCTTT.

This clone was recorded once. V usage is TRBV15 and J usage is TRBJ1-5; 7 bases are a match to TRBD1. Trimming removed 3 bases from V and 3 bases from J; junction bases left unmatched: 2. This CDR3 is built from 14 residues. From germline, CDR1 is LNHNV and CDR2 YYDKDF (reference sequence). The CDR3 loop is CATSRGQINQPQHF. The CDR3 DNA is TGTGCCACCAGCAGGGGACAGATCAATCAGCCCCAGCATTTT.

The chain carries TRBV21-1 and TRBJ1-6; the table calls TRBD1, which could not be checked here. TRBV21-1 counts as a pseudogene. The CDR3 has 14 amino acids. CDR3 sequence reads: CASTFGGRNSPLHF. CDR3 DNA sequence: TGTGCCAGCACCTTTGGGGGCAGAAATTCACCCCTCCACTTT.

In DNA, the CDR3 is TGCGCCAGCAACCAAGGCGGACCCCTCCACTTT. It encodes CASNQGGPLHF. This chain links TRBV5-1 with TRBJ1-6; D call uncertain. V was cut by 6 bases and J by 12 bases, with 10 bases left in between. This CDR3 region has 11 residues. Germline loops: CDR1 SGHRS, CDR2 YFSETQ.